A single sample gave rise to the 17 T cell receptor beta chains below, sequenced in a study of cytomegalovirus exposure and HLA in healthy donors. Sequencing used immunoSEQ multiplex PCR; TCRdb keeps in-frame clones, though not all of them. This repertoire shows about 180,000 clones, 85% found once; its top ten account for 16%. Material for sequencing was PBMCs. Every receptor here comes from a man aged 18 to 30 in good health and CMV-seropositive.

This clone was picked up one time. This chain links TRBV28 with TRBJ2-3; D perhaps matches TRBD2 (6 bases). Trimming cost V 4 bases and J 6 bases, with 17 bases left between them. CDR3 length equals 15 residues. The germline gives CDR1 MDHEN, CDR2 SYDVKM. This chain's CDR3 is CASSSLRGGWDTQYF. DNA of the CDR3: TGTGCCAGCAGTTCCCTGCGGGGAGGTTGGGATACGCAGTATTTT.

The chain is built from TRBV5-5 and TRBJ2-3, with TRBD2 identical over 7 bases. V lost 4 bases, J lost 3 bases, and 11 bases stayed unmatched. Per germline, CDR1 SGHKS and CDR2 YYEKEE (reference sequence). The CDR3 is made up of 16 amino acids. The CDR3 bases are TGTGCCAGCAGCCTGGGCGGACTAGGGATTACAGATACGCAGTATTTT. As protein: CASSLGGLGITDTQYF.

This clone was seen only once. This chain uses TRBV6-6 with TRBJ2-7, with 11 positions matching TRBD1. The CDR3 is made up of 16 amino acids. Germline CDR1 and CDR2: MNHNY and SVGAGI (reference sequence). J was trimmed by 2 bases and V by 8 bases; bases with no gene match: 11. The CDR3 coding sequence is TGTGCCAGCCGATCGTCCCGGGACAGGGGGGCCTACGAGCAGTACTTC. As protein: CASRSSRDRGAYEQYF.

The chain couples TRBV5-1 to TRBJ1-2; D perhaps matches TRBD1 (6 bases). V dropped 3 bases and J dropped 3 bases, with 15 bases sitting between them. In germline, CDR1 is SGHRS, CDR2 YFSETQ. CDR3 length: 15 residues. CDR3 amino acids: CASSWGQPGDYGYTF. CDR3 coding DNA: TGCGCCAGCAGCTGGGGACAACCCGGCGACTATGGCTACACCTTC.

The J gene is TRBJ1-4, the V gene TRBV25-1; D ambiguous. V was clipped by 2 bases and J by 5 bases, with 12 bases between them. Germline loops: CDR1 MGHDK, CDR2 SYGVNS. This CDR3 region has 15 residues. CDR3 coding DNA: TGTGCCAGCAGTGAACCCCGGGATTTAAATGAAAAACTGTTTTTT. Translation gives CASSEPRDLNEKLFF.

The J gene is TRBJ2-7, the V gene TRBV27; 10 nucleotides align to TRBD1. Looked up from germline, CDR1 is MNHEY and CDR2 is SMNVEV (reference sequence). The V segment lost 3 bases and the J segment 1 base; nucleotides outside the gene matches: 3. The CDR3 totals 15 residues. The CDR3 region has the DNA TGTGCCAGCAGTTTTAGGGGACAGGGGTCCTACGAGCAGTACTTC. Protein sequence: CASSFRGQGSYEQYF.

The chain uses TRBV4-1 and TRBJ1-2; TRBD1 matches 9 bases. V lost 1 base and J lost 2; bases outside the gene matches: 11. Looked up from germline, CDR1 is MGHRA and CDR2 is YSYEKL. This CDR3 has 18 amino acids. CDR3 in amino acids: CASSQGPLLQGANYGYTF. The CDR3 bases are TGCGCCAGCAGCCAAGGTCCGTTACTACAGGGGGCAAACTATGGCTACACCTTC.

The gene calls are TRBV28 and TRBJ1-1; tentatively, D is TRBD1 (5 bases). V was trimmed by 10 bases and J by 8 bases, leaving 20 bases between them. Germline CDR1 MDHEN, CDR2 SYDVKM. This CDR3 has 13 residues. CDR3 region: CATSLGVLREAFF. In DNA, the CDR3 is TGTGCCACTTCGTTAGGGGTGTTAAGGGAAGCTTTCTTT.

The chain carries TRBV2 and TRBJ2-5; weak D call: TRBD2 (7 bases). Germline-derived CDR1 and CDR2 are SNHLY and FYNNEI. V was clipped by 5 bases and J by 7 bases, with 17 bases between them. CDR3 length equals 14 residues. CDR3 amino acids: CASSPRAGEGTQYF. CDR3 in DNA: TGTGCCAGCAGTCCTAGGGCAGGGGAGGGGACCCAGTACTTC.

This CDR3 is CAISEPPGQGSDTQYF. In DNA, the CDR3 is TGTGCCATCAGTGAGCCTCCGGGACAGGGAAGCGATACGCAGTATTTT. The genes are TRBV10-3 and TRBJ2-3, with TRBD1 matching 9 bases. The CDR3 loop spans 16 amino acids. The V gene end was trimmed by 2 bases and the J gene end by 6 bases; junction bases not matched to a gene: 9. The germline gives CDR1 ENHRY, CDR2 SYGVKD.

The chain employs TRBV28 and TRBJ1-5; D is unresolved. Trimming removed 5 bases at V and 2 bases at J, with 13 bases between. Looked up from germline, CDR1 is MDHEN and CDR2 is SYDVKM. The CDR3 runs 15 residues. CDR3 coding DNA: TGTGCCAGCAGTCGGGAGGGAGGAGGCAATCAGCCCCAGCATTTT. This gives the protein CASSREGGGNQPQHF. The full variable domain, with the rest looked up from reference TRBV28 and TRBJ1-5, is DVKVTQSSRYLVKRTGEKVFLECVQDMDHENMFWYRQDPGLGLRLIYFSYDVKMKEKGDIPEGYSVSREKKERFSLILESASTNQTSMYLCASSREGGGNQPQHFGDGTRLSIL.

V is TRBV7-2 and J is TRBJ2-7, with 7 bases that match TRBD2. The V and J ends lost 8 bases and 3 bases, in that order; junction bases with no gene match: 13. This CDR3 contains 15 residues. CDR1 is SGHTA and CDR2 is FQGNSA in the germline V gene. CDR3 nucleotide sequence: TGTGCCAGCTCGGCCAGGGCACGGGGGGTCTACGAGCAGTACTTC. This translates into CASSARARGVYEQYF.

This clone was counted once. For the CDR3, the DNA is TGTGCCAGCGGACTACCCGGCATCCATGAGCAGTTCTTC. Its protein is CASGLPGIHEQFF. The chain couples TRBV6-1 to TRBJ2-1; D possibly corresponds to TRBD2 (6 bases). Trimming left V 8 bases short and J 8 bases short, with 16 bases between. The germline gives CDR1 MNHNS, CDR2 SASEGT. CDR3 length: 13 amino acids.

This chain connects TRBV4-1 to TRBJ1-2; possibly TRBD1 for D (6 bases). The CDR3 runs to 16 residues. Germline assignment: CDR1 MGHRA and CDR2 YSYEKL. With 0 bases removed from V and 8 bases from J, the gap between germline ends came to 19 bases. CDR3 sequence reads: CASSQESVGAGGGYTF. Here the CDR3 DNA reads TGCGCCAGCAGCCAAGAGTCAGTGGGGGCGGGAGGAGGCTACACCTTC.

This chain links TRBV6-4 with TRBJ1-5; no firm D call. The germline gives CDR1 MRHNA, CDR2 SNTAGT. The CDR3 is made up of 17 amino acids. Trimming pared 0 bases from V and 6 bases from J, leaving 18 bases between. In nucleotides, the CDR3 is TGTGCCAGCAGTGACTCGATTCCTCTCGGGTACGGTCAGCCCCAGCATTTT. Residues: CASSDSIPLGYGQPQHF.

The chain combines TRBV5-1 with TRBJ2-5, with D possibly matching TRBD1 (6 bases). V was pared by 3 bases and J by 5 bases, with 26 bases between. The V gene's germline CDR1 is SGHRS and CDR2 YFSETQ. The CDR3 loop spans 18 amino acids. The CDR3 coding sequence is TGCGCCAGCAGCTCCGTTATGGGAGCCTCTGGGCAGGGGGAGACCCAGTACTTC. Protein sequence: CASSSVMGASGQGETQYF. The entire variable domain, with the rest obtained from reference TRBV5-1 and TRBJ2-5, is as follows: KAGVTQTPRYLIKTRGQQVTLSCSPISGHRSVSWYQQTPGQGLQFLFEYFSETQRNKGNFPGRFSGRQFSNSRSEMNVSTLELGDSALYLCASSSVMGASGQGETQYFGPGTRLLVL.

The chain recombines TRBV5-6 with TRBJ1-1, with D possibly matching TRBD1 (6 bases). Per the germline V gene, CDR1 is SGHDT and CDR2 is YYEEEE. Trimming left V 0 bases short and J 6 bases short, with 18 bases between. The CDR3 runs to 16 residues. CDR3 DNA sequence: TGTGCCAGCAGCTTGGGCGGGGGCACCCTTGGAGCTGAAGCTTTCTTT. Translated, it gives CASSLGGGTLGAEAFF.